These T cell receptor beta chains were read from a single sample in a study of blood T cell repertoires in COVID-19. Here immunoSEQ multiplex PCR was the method, and the copy in TCRdb shows in-frame clones only, minus some. The top ten hold about a tenth of the sample, which has over 200,000 clones, approximately 75% seen once. Specimen: PBMCs or T cells enriched from blood (not recorded which). All receptors derive from a man aged 40-55 years who had recovered from COVID-19. Each CDR3 is given with its conserved first and last residue. A D gene is named only where the DNA matches it firmly. For some rows the clone size is stated as once, few or many, or as a class when expanded; others skip it.

j_call d_call clone_size v_call cdr3_nt cdr3_aa
TRBJ1-2 TRBD1 . TRBV5-1 TGCGCCAGCAGCAGGGACAGGGGGCCAGATGGCTACACCTTC CASSRDRGPDGYTF
TRBJ1-3 TRBD1 . TRBV7-6 TGTGCCAGCAGCTCCGGGACAGGATCTGGAAACACCATATATTTT CASSSGTGSGNTIYF
TRBJ2-6 TRBD1 . TRBV2 TGTGCCAGCAGTTTACAGGGGCCACCCTCTGGGGCCAACGTCCTGACTTTC CASSLQGPPSGANVLTF
TRBJ1-1 . . TRBV5-1 TGCGCCAGCAGCCACCCGGGGAGGGGATTCGGCACTGAAGCTTTCTTT CASSHPGRGFGTEAFF
TRBJ2-7 . few TRBV5-1 TGCGCCAGCAGCTTGGCACAGGGATCCTACGAGCAGTACTTC CASSLAQGSYEQYF
TRBJ1-5 . . TRBV2 TGTGCCAGCAAGAGTTATAGCAATCAGCCCCAGCATTTT CASKSYSNQPQHF
TRBJ1-1 . . TRBV19 TGTGCCAGTACCCCCGGGGGTGCTGAAGCTTTCTTT CASTPGGAEAFF
TRBJ1-5 . . TRBV19 TGTGCCAGTGGAGAGGTGGGGCTTGGCAATCAGCCCCAGCATTTT CASGEVGLGNQPQHF
TRBJ2-7 . few TRBV30 TGTGCCTGGAGCCATCAGGGTCCGGACGAGCAGTACTTC CAWSHQGPDEQYF
TRBJ2-4 TRBD1 . TRBV6-2/TRBV6-3 TGTGCCAGCAGTTACACCCCGACAGGGAACATTCAGTACTTC CASSYTPTGNIQYF
TRBJ1-3 . . TRBV6-1 TGTGCCAGCAGTGAAAGGGGGTCTTCCTCTGGAAACACCATATATTTT CASSERGSSSGNTIYF
TRBJ2-7 . . TRBV28 TGTGCCAGCGCCCAGGGCACCCACGAGCAGTACTTC CASAQGTHEQYF
TRBJ2-1 TRBD1 . TRBV18 TGTGCCAGCTCACCAGTTGGGGACAGCTACAATGAGCAGTTCTTC CASSPVGDSYNEQFF
TRBJ1-4 TRBD1 . TRBV10-3 TGTGCCATCAGCCAGGGGGAGGCGCTTAATGAAAAACTGTTTTTT CAISQGEALNEKLFF
TRBJ1-4 . . TRBV12-5 TGTGCTAGTGGTTTGGGAGTAGGGGAATTTAATGAAAAACTGTTTTTT CASGLGVGEFNEKLFF
TRBJ1-2 TRBD1 . TRBV2 TGTGCCAGCAGTACCCGACAGGGAGGAAAGGGCTACACCTTC CASSTRQGGKGYTF
TRBJ1-5 . once TRBV6-5 TGTGCCAGCAAAACAGGCGGGACCTCCGGGCATTTT CASKTGGTSGHF
TRBJ2-4 TRBD1 . TRBV19 TGTGCCAGTACCAATAGGACAGGGGAGGTGGCCAAAAACATTCAGTACTTC CASTNRTGEVAKNIQYF
TRBJ1-3 . . TRBV6-1 TGTGCCAGCAGTGAAGCGGTATTGGCAGGGTCACATTTT CASSEAVLAGSHF
TRBJ2-7 TRBD2 . TRBV5-1 TGCGCCAGCAGCCCCCAGGGAGGGACCTACGAGCAGTACTTC CASSPQGGTYEQYF